Sequencing of this T cell receptor beta chain was carried out in a study of cytomegalovirus exposure and HLA in healthy donors. The donors (healthy individuals) were bone marrow donors. The PCR had 60 Vbeta and 13 Jbeta primers. Profiling relied on immunoSEQ multiplex PCR, and the TCRdb table lists in-frame clones only, not all of them. This sample carries about 80,000 clones, roughly four fifths of them seen once, and the ten largest clones take roughly an eighth. Overall study results and limits: Among immune exposure information, only CMV serostatus was available.

Trimming took off 3 bases at V and 2 bases at J, with 16 bases between the two ends. CDR1 and CDR2 (germline): SEHNR, FQNEAQ (reference sequence). The CDR3 extends over 16 amino acids. About this clone: Antigen unknown.

The rearrangement joins TRBV7-9 to TRBJ1-2; possibly TRBD1 for D (6 bases). The clonotype originates from a human donor in good health. The sequenced material came from PBMCs. The CDR3 loop reads CASSLGDTAANYGYTF. The CDR3 DNA reads TGTGCCAGCAGCTTGGGGGACACGGCAGCCAACTATGGCTACACCTTC.